Shown below are 8 T cell receptor beta chains from a single sample sequenced in a study of blood T cell repertoires in COVID-19. The data were produced by immunoSEQ multiplex PCR, yet TCRdb's version contains in-frame clones alone and is incomplete. This table holds roughly 86,000 clones, approximately 89% found once. The sample consisted of peripheral blood. Every receptor here comes from a man aged 50 or older with active or convalescent COVID-19.

The chain combines TRBV4-3 with TRBJ2-3; a possible D gene is TRBD1 (5 bases). V was shortened by 0 bases and J by 2 bases, with 9 bases between the two germline ends. The CDR3 has 15 amino acids. In germline, CDR1 is LGHNA, CDR2 YSLEER. Here the CDR3 reads CASSQDRVPTDTQYF. CDR3 sequence (DNA): TGCGCCAGCAGCCAAGACAGGGTCCCCACAGATACGCAGTATTTT.

This chain uses TRBV6-5 with TRBJ1-4; 9 bases are a match to TRBD1. The V segment lost 7 bases and the J segment 5 bases; nucleotides outside the gene matches: 8. The CDR3 spans 15 residues. Germline CDR1 reads MNHEY; CDR2 reads SVGAGI. CDR3 nucleotide sequence: TGTGCCAGCAACATACCAGGGACAGGGAATGAAAAACTGTTTTTT. Protein product: CASNIPGTGNEKLFF.

CDR3 sequence reads: CAINGAGGANVLTF. CDR3 DNA: TGTGCCATCAATGGGGCCGGCGGGGCCAACGTCCTGACTTTC. The chain carries TRBV10-3 and TRBJ2-6, with D tentatively TRBD1 (5 bases). The CDR3 length is 14 residues. Germline V gene sequence: CDR1 ENHRY, CDR2 SYGVKD. V lost 7 bases, J lost 4 bases, and 11 bases lay in between.

The rearrangement joins TRBV5-1 to TRBJ1-1; 8 nucleotides agree with TRBD1. J gave up 5 bases and V 0 bases, and 18 bases lay outside the gene matches. Germline CDR1 is SGHRS and CDR2 is YFSETQ. The CDR3 loop spans 19 amino acids. The CDR3, as DNA: TGCGCCAGCAGCTTGGCCGGGTTATCCCATTCGGGACAGGAGACTGAAGCTTTCTTT. This sequence encodes CASSLAGLSHSGQETEAFF.

This clone was counted once. The V call is TRBV18, the J call TRBJ2-5; 9 bases line up with TRBD2. The CDR3 has 14 amino acids. Germline V gives CDR1 KGHSH, CDR2 LQKENI. Trimming at V came to 5 bases and at J to 3 bases, leaving 4 bases not matched to a gene. CDR3: CASSSTSGEETQYF. The CDR3 DNA reads TGTGCCAGCTCATCGACTAGCGGAGAAGAGACCCAGTACTTC.

J is TRBJ1-5 and V is TRBV30, with D unclear. Germline-derived CDR1 and CDR2 are GTSNPN and SVGIG (reference sequence). CDR3 size: 13 residues. The V end lost 0 bases, the J end lost 3 bases, and 6 bases lay between the germline ends. CDR3 DNA sequence: TGTGCCTGGAGTGTACACCTCAATCAGCCCCAGCATTTT. Its protein is CAWSVHLNQPQHF. Together with reference TRBV30 and TRBJ1-5, the CDR3 gives the full variable domain: SQTIHQWPATLVQPVGSPLSLECTVEGTSNPNLYWYRQAAGRGLQLLFYSVGIGQISSEVPQNLSASRPQDRQFILSSKKLLLSDSGFYLCAWSVHLNQPQHFGDGTRLSIL.

This chain uses TRBV27 with TRBJ1-6, with TRBD1 matching 9 bases. CDR1 and CDR2 from the germline V gene are MNHEY and SMNVEV (reference sequence). V trimming: 1 base; J trimming: 14 bases; junction bases outside the gene matches: 12. This CDR3 region has 16 residues. The CDR3 bases are TGTGCCAGCAGTTTATTTGCGGTGACAGGGGGAAGGACCCTCCACTTT. It codes for CASSLFAVTGGRTLHF.

The rearrangement links TRBV6-2 or TRBV6-3 to TRBJ1-2; weak D call: TRBD1 (5 bases). Germline V CDR1 and CDR2: MNHEY, SVGEGT. With 3 bases removed from V and 4 bases from J, the gap between germline ends came to 9 bases. The CDR3 has 13 residues. The CDR3 bases are TGTGCCAGCAGTTATGACAGCCTCTATGGCTACACCTTC. This codes for CASSYDSLYGYTF.